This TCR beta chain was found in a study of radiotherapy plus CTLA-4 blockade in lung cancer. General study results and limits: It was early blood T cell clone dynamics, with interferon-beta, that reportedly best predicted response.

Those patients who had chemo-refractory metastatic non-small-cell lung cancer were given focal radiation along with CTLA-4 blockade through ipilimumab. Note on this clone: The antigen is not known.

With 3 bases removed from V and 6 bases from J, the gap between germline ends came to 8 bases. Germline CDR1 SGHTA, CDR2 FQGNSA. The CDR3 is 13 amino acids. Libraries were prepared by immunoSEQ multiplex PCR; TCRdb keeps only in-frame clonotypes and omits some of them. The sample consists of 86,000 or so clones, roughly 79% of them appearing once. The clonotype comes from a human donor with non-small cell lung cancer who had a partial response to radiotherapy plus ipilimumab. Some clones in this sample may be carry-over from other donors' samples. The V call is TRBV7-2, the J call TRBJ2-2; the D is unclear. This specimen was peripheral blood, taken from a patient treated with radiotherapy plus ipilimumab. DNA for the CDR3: TGTGCCAGCAGCTTTGCGGAATCCGGGGAGCTGTTTTTT. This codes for CASSFAESGELFF.